A single sample gave rise to the 8 T cell receptor beta chains below, sequenced in a study of cytomegalovirus exposure and HLA in healthy donors. The PCR contained 60 Vbeta and 13 Jbeta primers. Assay used: immunoSEQ multiplex PCR; TCRdb lists only in-frame clones, some missing. The sample has about 92,000 clones, over 55% seen once. Sequencing was performed on PBMCs. These TCRs come from a woman aged 18-30 years in good health and CMV-seropositive.

The chain is built from TRBV11-3 and TRBJ2-1; maybe TRBD2 (5 bases). The CDR3 is made up of 14 amino acids. The V and J ends lost 1 base and 5 bases respectively, with 9 bases between them. Germline V gene sequence: CDR1 SGHNT, CDR2 YENEEA. The CDR3 protein is CASSLGRGNNEQFF. Written as DNA, the CDR3 is TGTGCCAGCAGCTTAGGTCGGGGAAACAATGAGCAGTTCTTC. Supplemented by reference TRBV11-3 and TRBJ2-1, the full variable domain reads EAGVVQSPRYKIIEKKQPVAFWCNPISGHNTLYWYLQNLGQGPELLIRYENEEAVDDSQLPKDRFSAERLKGVDSTLKIQPAELGDSAVYLCASSLGRGNNEQFFGPGTRLTVL.

The J gene is TRBJ2-5, the V gene TRBV7-9; 7 bases align to TRBD2. The V gene end was trimmed by 1 base and the J gene end by 2 bases; junction bases not matched to a gene: 4. The length of the CDR3 is 15 residues. CDR1 SEHNR and CDR2 FQNEAQ come from the germline V gene (reference sequence). The CDR3 sequence is CASSLVGRGQETQYF. The CDR3 nucleotides are TGTGCCAGCAGCTTAGTAGGGCGGGGGCAAGAGACCCAGTACTTC. Supplemented by reference TRBV7-9 and TRBJ2-5, the full variable domain reads DTGVSQNPRHKITKRGQNVTFRCDPISEHNRLYWYRQTLGQGPEFLTYFQNEAQLEKSRLLSDRFSAERPKGSFSTLEIQRTEQGDSAMYLCASSLVGRGQETQYFGPGTRLLVL.

The CDR3 region is CASSLGTPNTGELFF. The CDR3 DNA is TGTGCCAGCAGCTTAGGGACACCCAACACCGGGGAGCTGTTTTTT. The genes are TRBV7-7 and TRBJ2-2; weak D call: TRBD1 (5 bases). Germline V gives CDR1 SSHAT, CDR2 FNYEAQ (reference sequence). This CDR3 is built from 15 residues. V lost 1 base to trimming and J lost 2 bases, with 8 bases between them.

This chain links TRBV7-2 with TRBJ1-2; D uncertain. This CDR3 is built from 15 residues. Trimming left V 0 bases short and J 1 base short, with 9 bases between. Germline values: CDR1 SGHTA, CDR2 FQGNSA. The CDR3 loop is CASSLATQNNYGYTF. As DNA, the CDR3 is TGTGCCAGCAGCTTAGCGACTCAGAATAACTATGGCTACACCTTC.

The chain employs TRBV9 and TRBJ2-4, with TRBD2 matching 10 bases. CDR1 is SGDLS and CDR2 is YYNGEE in the germline V gene. Germline trimming cut 4 bases from V and 9 bases from J; bases unmatched to any gene: 4. The CDR3 consists of 13 residues. DNA for the CDR3: TGTGCCAGCAGCCCTAGCGGGAGTGGCATTCAGTACTTC. The encoded protein is CASSPSGSGIQYF.

This sequence joins TRBV7-2 and TRBJ1-2; D possibly corresponds to TRBD1 (5 bases). The CDR3 runs to 15 residues. Trimming took off 1 base at V and 3 bases at J, with 12 bases between the two ends. From germline, CDR1 is SGHTA and CDR2 FQGNSA. CDR3 in DNA: TGTGCCAGCAGCTTAGGGGGCACCTCCGACTATGGCTACACCTTC. It encodes CASSLGGTSDYGYTF.

The chain joins TRBV5-8 to TRBJ1-5; unclear D gene. Trimming left V 4 bases short and J 6 bases short, with 11 bases between. Germline V gene data show CDR1 as SGHTS and CDR2 as YDEGEE. CDR3 size: 13 residues. In DNA, the CDR3 is TGTGCCAGCAGCAGATCCGGGTTTCAGCCCCAGCATTTT. Encoded protein: CASSRSGFQPQHF.

This rearrangement joins TRBV28 to TRBJ2-7; 7 nucleotides line up with TRBD1. J gave up 4 bases and V 6 bases, and 9 bases lay outside the gene matches. There are 14 residues in the CDR3. Germline CDR1 is MDHEN and CDR2 is SYDVKM. CDR3 nucleotides: TGTGCCAGCAGCCCCGCCGGGACAGCGTACGAGCAGTACTTC. As protein: CASSPAGTAYEQYF.